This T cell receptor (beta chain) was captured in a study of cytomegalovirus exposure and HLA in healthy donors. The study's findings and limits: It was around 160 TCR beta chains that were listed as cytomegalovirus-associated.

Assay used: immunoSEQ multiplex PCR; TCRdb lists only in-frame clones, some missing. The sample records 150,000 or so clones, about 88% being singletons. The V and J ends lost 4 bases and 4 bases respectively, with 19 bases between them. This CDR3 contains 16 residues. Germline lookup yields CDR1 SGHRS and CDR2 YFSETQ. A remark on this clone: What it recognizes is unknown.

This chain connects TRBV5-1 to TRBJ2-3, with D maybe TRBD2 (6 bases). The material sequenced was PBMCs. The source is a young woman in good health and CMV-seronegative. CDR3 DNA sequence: TGCGCCAGCAGCCAAAGTTCTAGCGATTTGGCAGATACGCAGTATTTT. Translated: CASSQSSSDLADTQYF.